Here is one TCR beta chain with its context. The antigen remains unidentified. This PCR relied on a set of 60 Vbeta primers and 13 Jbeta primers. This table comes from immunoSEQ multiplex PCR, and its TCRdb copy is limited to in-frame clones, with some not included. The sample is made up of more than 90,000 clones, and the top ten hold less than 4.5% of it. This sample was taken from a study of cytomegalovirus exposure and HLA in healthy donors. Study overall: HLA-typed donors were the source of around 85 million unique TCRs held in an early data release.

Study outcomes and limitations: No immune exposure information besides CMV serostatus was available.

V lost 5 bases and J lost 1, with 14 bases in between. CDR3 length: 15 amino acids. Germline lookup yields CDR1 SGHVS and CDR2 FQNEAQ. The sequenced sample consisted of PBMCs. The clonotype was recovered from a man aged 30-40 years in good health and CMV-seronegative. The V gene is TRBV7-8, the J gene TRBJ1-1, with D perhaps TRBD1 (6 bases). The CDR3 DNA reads TGTGCCAGCAGCGTTCAACAGGGTTGGAACACTGAAGCTTTCTTT. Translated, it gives CASSVQQGWNTEAFF.